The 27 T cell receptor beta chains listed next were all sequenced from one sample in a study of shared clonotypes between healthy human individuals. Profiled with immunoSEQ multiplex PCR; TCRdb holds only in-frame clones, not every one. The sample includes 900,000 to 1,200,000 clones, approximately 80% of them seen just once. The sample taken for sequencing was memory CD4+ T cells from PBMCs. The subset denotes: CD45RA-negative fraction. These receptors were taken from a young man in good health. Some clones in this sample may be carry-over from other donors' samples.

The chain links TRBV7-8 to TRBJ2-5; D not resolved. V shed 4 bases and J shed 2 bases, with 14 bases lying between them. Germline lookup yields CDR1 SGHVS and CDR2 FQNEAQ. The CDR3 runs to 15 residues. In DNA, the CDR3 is TGTGCCAGCAGCTACCGGACCTCTCGACAAGAGACCCAGTACTTC. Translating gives CASSYRTSRQETQYF.

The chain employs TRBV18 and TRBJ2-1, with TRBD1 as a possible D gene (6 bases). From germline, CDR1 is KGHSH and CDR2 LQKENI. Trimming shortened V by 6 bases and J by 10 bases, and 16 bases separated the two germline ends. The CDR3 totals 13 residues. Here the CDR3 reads CASSPPGQPEQFF. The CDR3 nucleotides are TGTGCCAGCTCGCCCCCAGGACAGCCCGAGCAGTTCTTC.

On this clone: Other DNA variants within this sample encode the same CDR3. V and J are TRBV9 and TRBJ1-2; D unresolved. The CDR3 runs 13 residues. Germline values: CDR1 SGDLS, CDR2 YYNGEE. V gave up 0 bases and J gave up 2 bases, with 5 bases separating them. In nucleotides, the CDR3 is TGTGCCAGCAGCGTAGACGTAAACTATGGCTACACCTTC. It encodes CASSVDVNYGYTF. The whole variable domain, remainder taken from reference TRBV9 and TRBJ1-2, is DSGVTQTPKHLITATGQRVTLRCSPRSGDLSVYWYQQSLDQGLQFLIQYYNGEERAKGNILERFSAQQFPDLHSELNLSSLELGDSALYFCASSVDVNYGYTFGSGTRLTVV.

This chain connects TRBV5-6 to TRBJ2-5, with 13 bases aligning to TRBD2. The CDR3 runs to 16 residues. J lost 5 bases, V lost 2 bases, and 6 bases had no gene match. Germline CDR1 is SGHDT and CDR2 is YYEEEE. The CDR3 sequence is CASSFRRTSGSETQYF. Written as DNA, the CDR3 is TGTGCCAGCAGCTTCCGTAGGACTAGCGGGAGTGAGACCCAGTACTTC.

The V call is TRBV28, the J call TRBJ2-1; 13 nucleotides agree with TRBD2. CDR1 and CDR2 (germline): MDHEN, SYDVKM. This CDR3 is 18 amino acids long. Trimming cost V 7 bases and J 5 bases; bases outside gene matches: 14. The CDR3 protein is CASTLPPGTSGIDNEQFF. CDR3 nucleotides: TGTGCCAGCACCCTGCCCCCCGGGACTAGCGGGATAGACAATGAGCAGTTCTTC. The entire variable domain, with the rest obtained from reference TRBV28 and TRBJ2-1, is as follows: DVKVTQSSRYLVKRTGEKVFLECVQDMDHENMFWYRQDPGLGLRLIYFSYDVKMKEKGDIPEGYSVSREKKERFSLILESASTNQTSMYLCASTLPPGTSGIDNEQFFGPGTRLTVL.

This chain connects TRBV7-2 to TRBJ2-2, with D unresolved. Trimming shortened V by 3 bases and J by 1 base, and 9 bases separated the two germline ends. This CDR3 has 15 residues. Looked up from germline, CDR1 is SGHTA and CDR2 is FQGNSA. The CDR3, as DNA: TGTGCCAGCAGCTTTCGGCTCTTGAACACCGGGGAGCTGTTTTTT. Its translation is CASSFRLLNTGELFF.

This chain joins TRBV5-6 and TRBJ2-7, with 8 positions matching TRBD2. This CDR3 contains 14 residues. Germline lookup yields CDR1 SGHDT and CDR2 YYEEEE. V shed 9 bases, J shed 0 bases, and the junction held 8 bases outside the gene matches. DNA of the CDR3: TGTGCCACCCGGTTAGCGGGGATCTCCTACGAGCAGTACTTC. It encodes CATRLAGISYEQYF.

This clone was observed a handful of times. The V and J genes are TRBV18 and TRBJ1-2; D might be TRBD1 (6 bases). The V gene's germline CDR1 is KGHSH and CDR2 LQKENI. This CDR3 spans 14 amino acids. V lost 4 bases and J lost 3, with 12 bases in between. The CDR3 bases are TGTGCCAGCTCACAACAGGGTTTGGACTATGGCTACACCTTC. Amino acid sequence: CASSQQGLDYGYTF.

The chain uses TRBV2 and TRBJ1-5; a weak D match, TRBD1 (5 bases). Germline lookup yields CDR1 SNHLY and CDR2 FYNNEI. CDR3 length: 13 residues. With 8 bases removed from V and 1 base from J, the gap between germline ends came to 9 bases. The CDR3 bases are TGTGCCAGCGGGGGGAACAGCAATCAGCCCCAGCATTTT. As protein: CASGGNSNQPQHF.

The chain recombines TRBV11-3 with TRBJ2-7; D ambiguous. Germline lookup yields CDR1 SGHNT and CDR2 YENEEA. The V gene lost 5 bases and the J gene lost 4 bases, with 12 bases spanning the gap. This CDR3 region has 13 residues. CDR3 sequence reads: CASSRWASYEQYF. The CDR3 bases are TGTGCCAGCAGCCGATGGGCCTCATACGAGCAGTACTTC.

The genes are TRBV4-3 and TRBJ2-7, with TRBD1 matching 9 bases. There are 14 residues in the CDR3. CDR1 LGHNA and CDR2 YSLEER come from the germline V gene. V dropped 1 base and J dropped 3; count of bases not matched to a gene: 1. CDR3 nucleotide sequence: TGCGCCAGCAGCCAAGCGGGACAGGGCTACGAGCAGTACTTC. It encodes CASSQAGQGYEQYF.

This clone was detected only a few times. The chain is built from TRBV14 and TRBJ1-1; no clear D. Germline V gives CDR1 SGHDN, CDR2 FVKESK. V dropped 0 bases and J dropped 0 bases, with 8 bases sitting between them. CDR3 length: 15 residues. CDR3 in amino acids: CASSQDWQMNTEAFF. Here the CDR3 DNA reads TGTGCCAGCAGCCAAGACTGGCAGATGAACACTGAAGCTTTCTTT.

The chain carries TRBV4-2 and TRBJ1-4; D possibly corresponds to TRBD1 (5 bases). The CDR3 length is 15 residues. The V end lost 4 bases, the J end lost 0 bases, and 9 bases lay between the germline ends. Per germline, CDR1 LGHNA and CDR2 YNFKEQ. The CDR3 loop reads CASSPQTATNEKLFF. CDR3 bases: TGTGCCAGCAGCCCACAGACAGCAACTAATGAAAAACTGTTTTTT.

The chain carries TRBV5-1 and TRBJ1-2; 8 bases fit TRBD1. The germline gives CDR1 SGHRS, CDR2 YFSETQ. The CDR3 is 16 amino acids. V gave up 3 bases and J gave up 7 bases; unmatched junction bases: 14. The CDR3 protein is CASSSLRADRASGYTF. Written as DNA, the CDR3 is TGCGCCAGCAGCTCCCTAAGAGCGGACAGGGCGTCTGGCTACACCTTC. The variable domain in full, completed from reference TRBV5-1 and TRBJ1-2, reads KAGVTQTPRYLIKTRGQQVTLSCSPISGHRSVSWYQQTPGQGLQFLFEYFSETQRNKGNFPGRFSGRQFSNSRSEMNVSTLELGDSALYLCASSSLRADRASGYTFGSGTRLTVV.

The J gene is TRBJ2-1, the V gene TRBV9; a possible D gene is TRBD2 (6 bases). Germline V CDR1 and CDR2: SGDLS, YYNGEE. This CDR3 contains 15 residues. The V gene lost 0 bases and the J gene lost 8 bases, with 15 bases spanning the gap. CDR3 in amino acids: CASSVAWDGTYEQFF. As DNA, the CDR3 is TGTGCCAGCAGCGTAGCCTGGGACGGGACTTATGAGCAGTTCTTC.

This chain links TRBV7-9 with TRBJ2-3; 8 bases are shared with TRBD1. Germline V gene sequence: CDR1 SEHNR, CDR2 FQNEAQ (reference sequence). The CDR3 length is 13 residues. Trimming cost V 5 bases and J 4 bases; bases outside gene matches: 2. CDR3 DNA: TGTGCCAGCAGCACGACAGGGGCAGATACGCAGTATTTT. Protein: CASSTTGADTQYF. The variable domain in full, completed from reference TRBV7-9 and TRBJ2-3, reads DTGVSQNPRHKITKRGQNVTFRCDPISEHNRLYWYRQTLGQGPEFLTYFQNEAQLEKSRLLSDRFSAERPKGSFSTLEIQRTEQGDSAMYLCASSTTGADTQYFGPGTRLTVL.

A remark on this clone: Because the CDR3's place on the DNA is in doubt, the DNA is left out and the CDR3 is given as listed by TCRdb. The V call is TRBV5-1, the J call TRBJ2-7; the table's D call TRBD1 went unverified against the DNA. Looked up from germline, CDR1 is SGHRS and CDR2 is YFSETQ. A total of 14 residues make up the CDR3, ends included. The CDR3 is CASSFGQGACEQCF.

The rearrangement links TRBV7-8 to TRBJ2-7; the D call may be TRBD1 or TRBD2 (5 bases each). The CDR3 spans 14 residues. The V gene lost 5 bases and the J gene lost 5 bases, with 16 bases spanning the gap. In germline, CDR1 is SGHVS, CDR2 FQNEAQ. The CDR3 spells CASSLRMMGDEQYF. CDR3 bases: TGTGCCAGCAGCCTGAGGATGATGGGGGACGAGCAGTACTTC.

The CDR3 loop reads CASRIRQNNSPLHF. CDR3 DNA sequence: TGCGCCAGCAGAATCCGGCAGAATAATTCACCCCTCCACTTT. The chain couples TRBV5-1 to TRBJ1-6; D unclear. In germline, CDR1 is SGHRS, CDR2 YFSETQ. The length of the CDR3 is 14 residues. V was cut by 5 bases and J by 5 bases, with 11 bases left in between.

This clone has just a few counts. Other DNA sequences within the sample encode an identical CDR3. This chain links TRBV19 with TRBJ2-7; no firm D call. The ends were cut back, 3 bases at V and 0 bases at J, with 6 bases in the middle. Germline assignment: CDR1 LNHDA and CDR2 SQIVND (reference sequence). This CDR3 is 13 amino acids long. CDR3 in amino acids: CASSIGSSYEQYF. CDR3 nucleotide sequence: TGTGCCAGTAGTATTGGCAGCTCCTACGAGCAGTACTTC. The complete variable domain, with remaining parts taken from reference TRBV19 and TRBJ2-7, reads DGGITQSPKYLFRKEGQNVTLSCEQNLNHDAMYWYRQDPGQGLRLIYYSQIVNDFQKGDIAEGYSVSREKKESFPLTVTSAQKNPTAFYLCASSIGSSYEQYFGPGTRLTVT.

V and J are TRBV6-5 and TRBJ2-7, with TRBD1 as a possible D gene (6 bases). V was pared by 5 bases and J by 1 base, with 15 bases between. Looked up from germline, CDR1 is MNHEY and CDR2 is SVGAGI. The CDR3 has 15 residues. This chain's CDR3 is CASSLHGTSSYEQYF. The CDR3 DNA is TGTGCCAGCAGTCTACACGGGACATCTTCCTACGAGCAGTACTTC.

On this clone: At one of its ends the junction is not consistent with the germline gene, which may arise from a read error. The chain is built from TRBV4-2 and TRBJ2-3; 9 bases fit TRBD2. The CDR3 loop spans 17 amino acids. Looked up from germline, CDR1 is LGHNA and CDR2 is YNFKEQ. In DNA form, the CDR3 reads TGTGCCAGCGGCCAGCTCCCTAGCGGGGACTTCACAGATACGCAGTATTTT. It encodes CASGQLPSGDFTDTQYF.

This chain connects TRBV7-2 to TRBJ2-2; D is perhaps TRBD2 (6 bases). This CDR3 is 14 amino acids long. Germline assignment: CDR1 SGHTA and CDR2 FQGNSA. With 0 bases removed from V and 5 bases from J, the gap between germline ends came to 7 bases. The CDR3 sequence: CASSLAAGTGELFF. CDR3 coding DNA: TGTGCCAGCAGCTTAGCGGCGGGGACCGGGGAGCTGTTTTTT.

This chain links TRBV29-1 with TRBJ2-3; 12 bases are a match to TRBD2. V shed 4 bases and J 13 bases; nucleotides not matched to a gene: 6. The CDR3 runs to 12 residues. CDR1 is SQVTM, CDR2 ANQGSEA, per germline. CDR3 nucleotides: TGCAGCGTTGGGACTAGCGGGGCCCTGGAGTATTTT. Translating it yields CSVGTSGALEYF.

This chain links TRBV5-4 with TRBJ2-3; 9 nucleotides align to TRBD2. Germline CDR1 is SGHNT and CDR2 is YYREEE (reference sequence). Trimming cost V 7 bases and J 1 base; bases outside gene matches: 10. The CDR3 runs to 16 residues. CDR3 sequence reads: CASPAGGSIGTDTQYF. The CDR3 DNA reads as TGTGCCAGCCCAGCGGGAGGAAGTATAGGCACAGATACGCAGTATTTT.

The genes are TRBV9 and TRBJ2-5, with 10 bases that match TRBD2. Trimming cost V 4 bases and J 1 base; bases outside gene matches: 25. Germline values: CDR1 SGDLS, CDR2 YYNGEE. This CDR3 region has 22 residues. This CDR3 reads CASSLTLVWASGSRLGQETQYF. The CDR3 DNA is TGTGCCAGCAGCCTCACATTAGTGTGGGCTAGCGGGAGTAGGCTGGGCCAAGAGACCCAGTACTTC.

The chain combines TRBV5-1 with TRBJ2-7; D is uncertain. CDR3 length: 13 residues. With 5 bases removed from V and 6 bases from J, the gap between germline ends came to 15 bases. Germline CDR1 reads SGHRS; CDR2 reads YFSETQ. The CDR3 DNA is TGCGCCAGCAGTTTTTCAGATAAGTCCGAGCAGTACTTC. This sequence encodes CASSFSDKSEQYF.